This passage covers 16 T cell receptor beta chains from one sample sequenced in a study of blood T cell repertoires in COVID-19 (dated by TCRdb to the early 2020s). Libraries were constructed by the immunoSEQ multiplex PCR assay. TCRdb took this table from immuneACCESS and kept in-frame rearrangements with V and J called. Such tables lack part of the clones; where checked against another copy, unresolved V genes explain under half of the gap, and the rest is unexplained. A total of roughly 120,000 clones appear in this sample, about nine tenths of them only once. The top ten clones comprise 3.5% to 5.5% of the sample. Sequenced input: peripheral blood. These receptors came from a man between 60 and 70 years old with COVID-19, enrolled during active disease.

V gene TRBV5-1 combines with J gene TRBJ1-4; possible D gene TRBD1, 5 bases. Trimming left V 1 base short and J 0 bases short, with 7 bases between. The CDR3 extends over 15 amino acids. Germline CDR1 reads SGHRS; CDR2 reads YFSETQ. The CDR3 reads CASSLTGATNEKLFF. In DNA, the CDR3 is TGCGCCAGCAGCTTGACGGGGGCAACTAATGAAAAACTGTTTTTT.

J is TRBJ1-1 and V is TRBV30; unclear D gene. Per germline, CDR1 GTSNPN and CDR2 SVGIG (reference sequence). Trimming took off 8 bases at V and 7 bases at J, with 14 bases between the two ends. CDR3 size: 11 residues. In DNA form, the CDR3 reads TGTGCCGCAATCAGAGGTATTGAAGCTTTCTTT. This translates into CAAIRGIEAFF.

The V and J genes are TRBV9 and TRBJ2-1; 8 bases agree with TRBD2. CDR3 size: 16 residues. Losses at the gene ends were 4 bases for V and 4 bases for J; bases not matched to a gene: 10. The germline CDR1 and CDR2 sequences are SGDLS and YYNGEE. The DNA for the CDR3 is TGTGCCAGCAGCCCCTATGGTAGCGGGGCTTACAATGAGCAGTTCTTC. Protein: CASSPYGSGAYNEQFF.

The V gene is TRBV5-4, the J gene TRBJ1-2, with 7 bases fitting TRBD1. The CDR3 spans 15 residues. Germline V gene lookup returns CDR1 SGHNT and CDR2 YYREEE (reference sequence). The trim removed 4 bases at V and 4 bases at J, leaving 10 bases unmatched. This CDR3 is CASSLPGQPTYGYTF. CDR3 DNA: TGTGCCAGCAGCCTGCCGGGACAGCCCACCTATGGCTACACCTTC.

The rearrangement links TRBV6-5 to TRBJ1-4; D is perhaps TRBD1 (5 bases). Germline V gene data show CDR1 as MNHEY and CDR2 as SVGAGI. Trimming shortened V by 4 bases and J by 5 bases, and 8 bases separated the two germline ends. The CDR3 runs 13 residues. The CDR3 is CASSFQGNEKLFF. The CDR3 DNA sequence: TGTGCCAGCAGTTTCCAGGGAAATGAAAAACTGTTTTTT.

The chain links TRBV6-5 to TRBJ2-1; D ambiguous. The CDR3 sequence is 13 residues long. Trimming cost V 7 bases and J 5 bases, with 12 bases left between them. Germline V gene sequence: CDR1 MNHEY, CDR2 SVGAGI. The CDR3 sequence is CASKPTEHNEQFF. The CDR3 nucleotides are TGTGCCAGCAAACCAACAGAGCACAATGAGCAGTTCTTC.

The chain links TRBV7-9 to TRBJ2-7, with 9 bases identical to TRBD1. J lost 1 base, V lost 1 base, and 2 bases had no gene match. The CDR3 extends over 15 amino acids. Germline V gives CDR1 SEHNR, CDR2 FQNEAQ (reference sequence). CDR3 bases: TGTGCCAGCAGCTTAGGACAGGGGGGATCCTACGAGCAGTACTTC. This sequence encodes CASSLGQGGSYEQYF.

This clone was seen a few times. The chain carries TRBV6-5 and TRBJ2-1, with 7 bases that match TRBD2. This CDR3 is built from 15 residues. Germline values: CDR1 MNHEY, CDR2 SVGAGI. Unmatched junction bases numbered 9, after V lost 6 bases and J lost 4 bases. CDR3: CASSPSGGGYNEQFF. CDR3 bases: TGTGCCAGCAGCCCCAGTGGCGGGGGATACAATGAGCAGTTCTTC.

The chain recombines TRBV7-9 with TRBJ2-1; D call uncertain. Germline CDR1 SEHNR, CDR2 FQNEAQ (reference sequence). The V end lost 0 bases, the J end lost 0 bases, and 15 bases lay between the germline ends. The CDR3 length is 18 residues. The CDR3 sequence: CASSLAYQILNSYNEQFF. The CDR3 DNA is TGTGCCAGCAGCTTAGCGTATCAGATATTAAACTCCTACAATGAGCAGTTCTTC.

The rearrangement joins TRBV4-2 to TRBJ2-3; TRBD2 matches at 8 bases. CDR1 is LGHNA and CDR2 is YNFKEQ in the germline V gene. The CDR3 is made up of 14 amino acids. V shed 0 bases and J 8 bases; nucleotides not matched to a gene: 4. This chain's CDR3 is CASSQDRRGGTQYF. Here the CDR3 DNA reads TGTGCCAGCAGCCAAGATCGTCGGGGGGGTACGCAGTATTTT.

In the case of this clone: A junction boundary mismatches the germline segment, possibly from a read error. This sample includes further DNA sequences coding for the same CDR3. The CDR3 is CASSQLRGGNEKLFF. The CDR3 DNA sequence: TGTGCTAGCAGCCAACTTCGAGGGGGAAATGAAAAACTGTTTTTT. The chain is built from TRBV3-1 (or the pseudogene TRBV3-2) and TRBJ1-4; D might be TRBD1 (6 bases). This CDR3 is built from 15 residues. Germline lookup yields CDR1 LGHDT and CDR2 YNNKEL (reference sequence).

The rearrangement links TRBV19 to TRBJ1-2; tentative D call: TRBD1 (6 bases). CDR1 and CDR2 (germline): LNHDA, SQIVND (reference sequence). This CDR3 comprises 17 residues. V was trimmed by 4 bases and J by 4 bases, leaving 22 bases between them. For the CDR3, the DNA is TGTGCCAGTAGTACCCCCCCTCGACAGGCTCTGTTCTATGGCTACACCTTC. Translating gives CASSTPPRQALFYGYTF. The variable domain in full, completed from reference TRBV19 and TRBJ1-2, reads DGGITQSPKYLFRKEGQNVTLSCEQNLNHDAMYWYRQDPGQGLRLIYYSQIVNDFQKGDIAEGYSVSREKKESFPLTVTSAQKNPTAFYLCASSTPPRQALFYGYTFGSGTRLTVV.

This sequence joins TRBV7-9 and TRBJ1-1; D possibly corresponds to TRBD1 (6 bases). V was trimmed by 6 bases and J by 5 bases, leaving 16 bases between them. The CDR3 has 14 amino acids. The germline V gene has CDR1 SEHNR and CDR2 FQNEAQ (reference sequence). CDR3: CASRPTGYGTEAFF. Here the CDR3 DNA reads TGTGCCAGCAGGCCTACAGGGTACGGGACTGAAGCTTTCTTT.

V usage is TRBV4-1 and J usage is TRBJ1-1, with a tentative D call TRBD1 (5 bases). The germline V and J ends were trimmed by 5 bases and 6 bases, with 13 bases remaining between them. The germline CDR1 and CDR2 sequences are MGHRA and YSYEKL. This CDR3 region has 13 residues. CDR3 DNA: TGCGCCAGCAGCTCAGGCGTAGGGGCTGAAGCTTTCTTT. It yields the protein CASSSGVGAEAFF.

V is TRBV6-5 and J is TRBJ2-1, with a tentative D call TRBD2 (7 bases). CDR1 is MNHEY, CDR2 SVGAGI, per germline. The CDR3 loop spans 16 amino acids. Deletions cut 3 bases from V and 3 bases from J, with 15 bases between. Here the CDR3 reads CASSYGEGVGYNEQFF. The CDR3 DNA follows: TGTGCCAGCAGTTATGGGGAGGGGGTAGGCTACAATGAGCAGTTCTTC.

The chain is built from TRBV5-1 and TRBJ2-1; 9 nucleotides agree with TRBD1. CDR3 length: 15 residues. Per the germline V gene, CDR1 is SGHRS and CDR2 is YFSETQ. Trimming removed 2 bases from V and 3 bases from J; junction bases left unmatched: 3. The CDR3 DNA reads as TGCGCCAGCAGCTTTTCGACAGGGGGCTACAATGAGCAGTTCTTC. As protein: CASSFSTGGYNEQFF.